This T cell receptor beta chain derives from a study of blood T cells in healthy people across ages. Each donor's blood draw was 8.5 to 10 milliliters of peripheral blood. Total RNA, at least 5.5 micrograms per sample, came from PBMCs. A sample-barcoded 5' primer and a J-beta primer mix were used in a second PCR of roughly 7 to 12 cycles. Researchers report that a template-switch adaptor with 12 random nucleotides tagged each cDNA molecule. One entry per CDR3 protein results from TCRdb running MiXCR on the 5' RACE reads. The repertoire holds hundreds of thousands of distinct CDR3 sequences, with approximately 55% as singletons. CDR3 length equals 13 residues. Germline CDR1 reads SNHLY; CDR2 reads FYNNEI. V lost 10 bases and J lost 0; bases outside the gene matches: 3. This clonotype has a count of ten or more.

This chain connects TRBV2 to TRBJ2-7; 10 bases are shared with TRBD1. Sequenced material: blood. The origin of this receptor is a man older than 75 in good health. In DNA, the CDR3 is TGTGCCATCCGGGACAGGGGCTCCTACGAGCAGTACTTC. Its protein is CAIRDRGSYEQYF.